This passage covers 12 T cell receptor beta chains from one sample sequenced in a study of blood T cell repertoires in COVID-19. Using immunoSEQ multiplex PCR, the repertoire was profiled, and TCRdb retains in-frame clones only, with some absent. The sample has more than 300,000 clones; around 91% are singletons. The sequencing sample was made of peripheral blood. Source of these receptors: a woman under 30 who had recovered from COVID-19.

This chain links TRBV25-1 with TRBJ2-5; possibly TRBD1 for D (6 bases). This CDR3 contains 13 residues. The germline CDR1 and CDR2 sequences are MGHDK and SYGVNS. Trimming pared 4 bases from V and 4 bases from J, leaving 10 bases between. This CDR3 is CASSVGGRETQYF. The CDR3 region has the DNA TGTGCCAGCAGTGTTGGGGGCCGAGAGACCCAGTACTTC.

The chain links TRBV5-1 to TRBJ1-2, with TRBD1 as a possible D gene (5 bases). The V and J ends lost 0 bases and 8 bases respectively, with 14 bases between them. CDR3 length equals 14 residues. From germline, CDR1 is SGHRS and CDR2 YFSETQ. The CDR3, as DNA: TGCGCCAGCAGCTTGGTTGGGGCGTCCGAAGGCTACACCTTC. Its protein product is CASSLVGASEGYTF.

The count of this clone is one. The chain's CDR3 is CAWAQETGGGEKLFF. CDR3 nucleotide sequence: TGTGCCTGGGCTCAAGAAACAGGGGGGGGCGAAAAACTGTTTTTT. The rearrangement uses TRBV30 and TRBJ1-4; TRBD1 matches at 8 bases. CDR1 and CDR2 (germline): GTSNPN, SVGIG (reference sequence). The CDR3 loop spans 15 amino acids. V dropped 5 bases and J dropped 8; count of bases not matched to a gene: 13.

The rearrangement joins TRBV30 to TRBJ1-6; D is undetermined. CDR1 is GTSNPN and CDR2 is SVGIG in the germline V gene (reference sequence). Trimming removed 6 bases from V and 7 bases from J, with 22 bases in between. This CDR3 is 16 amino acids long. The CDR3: CACLTQTGGPNSPLHF. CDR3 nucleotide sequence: TGTGCCTGCTTAACCCAGACCGGCGGTCCGAATTCACCCCTCCACTTT.

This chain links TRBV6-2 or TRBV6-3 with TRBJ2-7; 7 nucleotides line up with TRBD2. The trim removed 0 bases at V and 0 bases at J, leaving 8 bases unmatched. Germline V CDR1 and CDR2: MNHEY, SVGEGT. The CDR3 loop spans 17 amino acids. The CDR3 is CASSYSTQAGNSYEQYV. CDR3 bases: TGTGCCAGCAGTTACTCGACCCAAGCGGGAAACTCCTACGAGCAGTACGTC.

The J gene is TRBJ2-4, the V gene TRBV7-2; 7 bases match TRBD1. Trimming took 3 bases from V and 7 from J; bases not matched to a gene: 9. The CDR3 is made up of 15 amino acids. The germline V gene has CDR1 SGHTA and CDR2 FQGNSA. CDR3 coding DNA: TGTGCCAGCAGCTTCAACAGGGGATCGGTGAACATTCAGTACTTC. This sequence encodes CASSFNRGSVNIQYF. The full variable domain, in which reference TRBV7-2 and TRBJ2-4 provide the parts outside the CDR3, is GAGVSQSPSNKVTEKGKDVELRCDPISGHTALYWYRQSLGQGLEFLIYFQGNSAPDKSGLPSDRFSAERTGGSVSTLTIQRTQQEDSAVYLCASSFNRGSVNIQYFGAGTRLSVL.

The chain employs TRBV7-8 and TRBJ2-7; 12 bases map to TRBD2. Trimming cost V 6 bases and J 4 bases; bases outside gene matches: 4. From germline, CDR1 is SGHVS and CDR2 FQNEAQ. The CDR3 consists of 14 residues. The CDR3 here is CASSRTSGNYEQYV. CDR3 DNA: TGTGCCAGCAGTAGGACTAGCGGGAATTACGAGCAGTACGTC.

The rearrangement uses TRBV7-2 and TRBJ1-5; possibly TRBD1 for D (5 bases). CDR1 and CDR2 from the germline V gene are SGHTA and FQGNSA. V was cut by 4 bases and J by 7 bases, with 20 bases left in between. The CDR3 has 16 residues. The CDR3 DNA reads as TGTGCCAGCAGCTCCCTTTCCAGGGTTTTGGAGCAGCCCCAGCATTTT. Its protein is CASSSLSRVLEQPQHF.

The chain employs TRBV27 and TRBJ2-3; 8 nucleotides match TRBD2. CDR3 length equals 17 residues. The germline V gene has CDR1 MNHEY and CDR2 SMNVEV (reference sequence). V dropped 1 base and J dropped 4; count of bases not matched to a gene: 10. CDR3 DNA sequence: TGTGCCAGCAGTTTATTCCCTCTAGCGGGCGTTTCAGATACGCAGTATTTT. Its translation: CASSLFPLAGVSDTQYF.

CDR3 region: CASSLITGELGYGYTF. DNA for the CDR3: TGTGCCAGCAGCTTAATCACAGGCGAGCTAGGCTATGGCTACACCTTC. The J gene is TRBJ1-2, the V gene TRBV7-9, with a weak D call TRBD1 (5 bases). This CDR3 comprises 16 residues. CDR1 and CDR2 (germline): SEHNR, FQNEAQ (reference sequence). Trimming removed 2 bases at V and 4 bases at J, with 17 bases between. The full variable domain, completed using reference TRBV7-9 and TRBJ1-2, is DTGVSQNPRHKITKRGQNVTFRCDPISEHNRLYWYRQTLGQGPEFLTYFQNEAQLEKSRLLSDRFSAERPKGSFSTLEIQRTEQGDSAMYLCASSLITGELGYGYTFGSGTRLTVV.

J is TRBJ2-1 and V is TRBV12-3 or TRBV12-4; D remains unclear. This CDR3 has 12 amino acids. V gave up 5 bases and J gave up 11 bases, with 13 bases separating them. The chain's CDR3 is CASSDPRRQQFF. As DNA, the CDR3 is TGTGCCAGCAGTGACCCCCGGCGGCAGCAGTTCTTC.

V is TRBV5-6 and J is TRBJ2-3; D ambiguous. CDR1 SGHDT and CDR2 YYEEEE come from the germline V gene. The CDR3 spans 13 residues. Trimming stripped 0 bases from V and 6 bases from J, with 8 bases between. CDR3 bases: TGTGCCAGCAGCTTGGATACAGTTGATACGCAGTATTTT. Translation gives CASSLDTVDTQYF. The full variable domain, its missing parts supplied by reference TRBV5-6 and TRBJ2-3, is DAGVTQSPTHLIKTRGQQVTLRCSPKSGHDTVSWYQQALGQGPQFIFQYYEEEERQRGNFPDRFSGHQFPNYSSELNVNALLLGDSALYLCASSLDTVDTQYFGPGTRLTVL.